This T cell receptor (beta chain) came from a study of blood T cell repertoires in COVID-19. Authors' methods: From reference gene primer amplification, estimates of nucleated cell counts were derived. Only in-frame clones appear in the TCRdb table, and some are missing; sequencing was by immunoSEQ multiplex PCR. The V and J calls and clone size are taken from that table; D and trimming were inferred from the DNA. Here the sample spans 60,000 to 75,000 clones, around nine tenths being singletons. The sample holds a few counts of this clone. This CDR3 region has 15 residues. The J segment lost 7 bases and the V segment lost 1 base, leaving 3 bases of the junction unmatched. CDR1 SGHRS and CDR2 YFSETQ come from the germline V gene.

This receptor was identified in a woman aged 50 to 65 with COVID-19, enrolled during active disease. The chain has TRBV5-1 and TRBJ1-6; 9 bases agree with TRBD1. The sequenced material came from peripheral blood. This chain's CDR3 is CASSLSGQGNSPLHF. The CDR3, as DNA: TGCGCCAGCAGCTTGAGTGGACAGGGGAATTCACCCCTCCACTTT. Variable domain in full (rest from reference TRBV5-1 and TRBJ1-6): KAGVTQTPRYLIKTRGQQVTLSCSPISGHRSVSWYQQTPGQGLQFLFEYFSETQRNKGNFPGRFSGRQFSNSRSEMNVSTLELGDSALYLCASSLSGQGNSPLHFGNGTRLTVT.